This note documents a single T cell receptor beta chain sequence. In Seattle, patients joined the study during active infection and were tracked longitudinally. Using immunoSEQ multiplex PCR, the repertoire was profiled, and TCRdb retains in-frame clones only, with some absent. The top ten clones hold about 1.3% of a sample with hundreds of thousands of clones, more than 80% of them seen once. The data originate from a study of blood T cell repertoires in COVID-19. The sequence was obtained from a woman between 25 and 40 years old with COVID-19, enrolled during active disease. The sequenced material came from peripheral blood.

CDR3 coding DNA: TGTGCCAGCAGTTCAGAGGGCTCGGATTCACCCCTCCACTTT. The encoded protein is CASSSEGSDSPLHF. The chain recombines TRBV6-2 or TRBV6-3 with TRBJ1-6, with D uncertain. V was cut by 4 bases and J by 8 bases, with 12 bases left in between. The CDR3 is made up of 14 amino acids. From germline, CDR1 is MNHEY and CDR2 SVGEGT.